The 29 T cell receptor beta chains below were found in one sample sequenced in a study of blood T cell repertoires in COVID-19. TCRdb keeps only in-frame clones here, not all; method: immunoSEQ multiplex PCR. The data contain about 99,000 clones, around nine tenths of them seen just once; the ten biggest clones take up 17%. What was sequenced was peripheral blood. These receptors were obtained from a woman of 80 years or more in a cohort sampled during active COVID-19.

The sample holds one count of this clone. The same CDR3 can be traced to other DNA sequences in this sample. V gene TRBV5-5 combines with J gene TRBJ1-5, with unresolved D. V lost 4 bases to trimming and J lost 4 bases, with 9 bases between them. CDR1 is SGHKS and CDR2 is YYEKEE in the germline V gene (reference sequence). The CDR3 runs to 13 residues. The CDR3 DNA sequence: TGTGCCAGCAGCCAGGAACGGAATCAGCCCCAGCATTTT. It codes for CASSQERNQPQHF. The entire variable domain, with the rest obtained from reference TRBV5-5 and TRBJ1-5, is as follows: DAGVTQSPTHLIKTRGQQVTLRCSPISGHKSVSWYQQVLGQGPQFIFQYYEKEERGRGNFPDRFSARQFPNYSSELNVNALLLGDSALYLCASSQERNQPQHFGDGTRLSIL.

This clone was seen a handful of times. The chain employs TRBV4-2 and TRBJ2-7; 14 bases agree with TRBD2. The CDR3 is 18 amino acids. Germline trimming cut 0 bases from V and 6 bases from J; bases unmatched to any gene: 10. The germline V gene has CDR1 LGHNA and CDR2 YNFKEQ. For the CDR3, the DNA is TGTGCCAGCAGCCAAGATCTTGGGGGACTAGCGGGAGTCTCCGAGCAGTACTTC. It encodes CASSQDLGGLAGVSEQYF.

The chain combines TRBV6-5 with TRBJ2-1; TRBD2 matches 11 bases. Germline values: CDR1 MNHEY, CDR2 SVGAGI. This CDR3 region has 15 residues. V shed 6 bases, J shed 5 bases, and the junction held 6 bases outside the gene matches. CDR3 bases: TGTGCCAGCAGGCCGACTAGCGGGGCACACAATGAGCAGTTCTTC. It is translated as CASRPTSGAHNEQFF.

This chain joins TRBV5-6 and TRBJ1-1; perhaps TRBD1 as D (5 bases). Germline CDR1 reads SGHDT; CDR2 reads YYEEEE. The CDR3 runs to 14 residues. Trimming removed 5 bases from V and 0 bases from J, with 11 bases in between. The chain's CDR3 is CASRVRVMNTEAFF. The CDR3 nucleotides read TGTGCCAGCAGGGTCAGGGTTATGAACACTGAAGCTTTCTTT.

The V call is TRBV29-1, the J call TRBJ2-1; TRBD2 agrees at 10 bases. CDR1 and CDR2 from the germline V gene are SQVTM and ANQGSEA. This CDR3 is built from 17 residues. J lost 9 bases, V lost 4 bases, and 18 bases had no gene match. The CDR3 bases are TGCAGCGTTGGTGAGGCGCGTGGAACCTTAGCGGGAGGTGAGCAGTTCTTC. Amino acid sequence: CSVGEARGTLAGGEQFF.

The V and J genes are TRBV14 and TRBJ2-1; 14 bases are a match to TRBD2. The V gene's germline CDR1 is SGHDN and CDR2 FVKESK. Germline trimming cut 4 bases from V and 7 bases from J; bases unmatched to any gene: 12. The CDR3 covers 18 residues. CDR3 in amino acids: CASSPPGLAGGNMNEQFF. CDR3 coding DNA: TGTGCCAGCAGCCCACCTGGACTAGCGGGAGGAAACATGAATGAGCAGTTCTTC.

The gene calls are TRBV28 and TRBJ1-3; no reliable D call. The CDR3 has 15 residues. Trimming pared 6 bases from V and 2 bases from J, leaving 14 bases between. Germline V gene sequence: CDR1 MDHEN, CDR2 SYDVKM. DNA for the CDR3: TGTGCCAGCAGCACGAGCAAGTTAACTGGAAACACCATATATTTT. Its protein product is CASSTSKLTGNTIYF.

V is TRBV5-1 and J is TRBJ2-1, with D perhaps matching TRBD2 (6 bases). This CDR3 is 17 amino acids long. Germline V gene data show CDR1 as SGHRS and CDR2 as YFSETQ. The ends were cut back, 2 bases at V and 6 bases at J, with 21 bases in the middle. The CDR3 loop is CASSLTPSVGEANEQFF. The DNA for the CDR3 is TGCGCCAGCAGCTTAACCCCTAGCGTGGGAGAGGCCAATGAGCAGTTCTTC. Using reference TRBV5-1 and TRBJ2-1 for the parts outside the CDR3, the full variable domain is KAGVTQTPRYLIKTRGQQVTLSCSPISGHRSVSWYQQTPGQGLQFLFEYFSETQRNKGNFPGRFSGRQFSNSRSEMNVSTLELGDSALYLCASSLTPSVGEANEQFFGPGTRLTVL.

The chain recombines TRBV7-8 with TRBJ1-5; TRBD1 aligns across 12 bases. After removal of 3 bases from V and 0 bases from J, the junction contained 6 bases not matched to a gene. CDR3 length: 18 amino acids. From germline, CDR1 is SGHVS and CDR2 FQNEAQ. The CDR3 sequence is CASSFGPGQGASNQPQHF. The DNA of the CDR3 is TGTGCCAGCAGCTTCGGTCCGGGACAGGGGGCTAGCAATCAGCCCCAGCATTTT.

The CDR3 protein is CASSLPTGGYGYTF. DNA of the CDR3: TGTGCCAGCAGCTTACCGACAGGGGGCTATGGCTACACCTTC. The V call is TRBV5-4, the J call TRBJ1-2; 9 nucleotides agree with TRBD1. Germline trimming cut 2 bases from V and 4 bases from J; bases unmatched to any gene: 3. The CDR3 sequence is 14 residues long. Germline CDR1 is SGHNT and CDR2 is YYREEE (reference sequence).

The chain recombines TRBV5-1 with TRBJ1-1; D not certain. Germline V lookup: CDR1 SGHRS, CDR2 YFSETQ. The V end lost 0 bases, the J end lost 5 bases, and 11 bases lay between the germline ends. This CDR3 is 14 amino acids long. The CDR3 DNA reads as TGCGCCAGCAGCTTGGGGGCAGCCCAGACTGAAGCTTTCTTT. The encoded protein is CASSLGAAQTEAFF.

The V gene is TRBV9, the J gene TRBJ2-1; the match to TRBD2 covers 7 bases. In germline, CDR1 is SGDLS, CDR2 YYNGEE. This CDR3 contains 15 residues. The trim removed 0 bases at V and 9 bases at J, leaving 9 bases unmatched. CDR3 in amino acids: CASSVAGAGSGEQFF. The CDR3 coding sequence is TGTGCCAGCAGCGTAGCAGGAGCGGGATCCGGTGAGCAGTTCTTC.

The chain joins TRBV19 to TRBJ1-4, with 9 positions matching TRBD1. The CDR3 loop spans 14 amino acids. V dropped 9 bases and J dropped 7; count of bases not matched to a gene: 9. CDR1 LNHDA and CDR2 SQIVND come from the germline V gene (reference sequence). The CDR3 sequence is CASLQGQGPEKLFF. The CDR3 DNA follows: TGTGCCAGCCTTCAGGGACAGGGCCCTGAAAAACTGTTTTTT.

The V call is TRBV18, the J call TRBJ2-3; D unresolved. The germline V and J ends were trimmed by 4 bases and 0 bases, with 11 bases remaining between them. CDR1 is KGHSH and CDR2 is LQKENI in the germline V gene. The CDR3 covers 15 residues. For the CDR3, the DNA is TGTGCCAGCTCACACTCCTATACTAGCACAGATACGCAGTATTTT. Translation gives CASSHSYTSTDTQYF. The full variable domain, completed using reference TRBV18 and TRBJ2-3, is NAGVMQNPRHLVRRRGQEARLRCSPMKGHSHVYWYRQLPEEGLKFMVYLQKENIIDESGMPKERFSAEFPKEGPSILRIQQVVRGDSAAYFCASSHSYTSTDTQYFGPGTRLTVL.

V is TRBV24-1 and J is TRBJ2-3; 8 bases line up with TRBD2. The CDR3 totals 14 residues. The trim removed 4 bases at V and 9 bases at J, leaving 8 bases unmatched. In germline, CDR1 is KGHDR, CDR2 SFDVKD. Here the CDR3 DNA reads TGTGCCACCAGTGACTACGGACGGGAGGGGACGCAGTATTTT. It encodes CATSDYGREGTQYF.

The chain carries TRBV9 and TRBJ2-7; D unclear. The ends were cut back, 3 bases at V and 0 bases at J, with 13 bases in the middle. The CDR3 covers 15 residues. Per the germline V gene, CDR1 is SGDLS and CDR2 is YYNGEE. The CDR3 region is CASSANPSDSYEQYF. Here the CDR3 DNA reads TGTGCCAGCAGCGCCAACCCCTCAGACTCCTACGAGCAGTACTTC.

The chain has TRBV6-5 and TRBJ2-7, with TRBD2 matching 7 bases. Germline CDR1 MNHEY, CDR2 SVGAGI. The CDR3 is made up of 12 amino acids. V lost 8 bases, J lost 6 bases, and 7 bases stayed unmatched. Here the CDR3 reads CASSHASGEQYF. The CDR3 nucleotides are TGTGCCAGCTCCCACGCTAGCGGCGAGCAGTACTTC.

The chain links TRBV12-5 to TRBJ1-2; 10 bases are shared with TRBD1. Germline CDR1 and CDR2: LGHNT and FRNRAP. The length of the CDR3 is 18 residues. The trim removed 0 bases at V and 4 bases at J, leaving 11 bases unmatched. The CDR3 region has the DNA TGTGCTAGTGGTTTGGTACCGGGGACAGGGGTACCCCCCTATGGCTACACCTTC. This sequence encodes CASGLVPGTGVPPYGYTF.

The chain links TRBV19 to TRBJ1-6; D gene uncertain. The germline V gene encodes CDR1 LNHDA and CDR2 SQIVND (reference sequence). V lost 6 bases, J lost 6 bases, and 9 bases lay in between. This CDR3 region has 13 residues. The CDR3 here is CASRWSLNSPLHF. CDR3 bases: TGTGCCAGTAGATGGAGCCTTAATTCACCCCTCCACTTT.

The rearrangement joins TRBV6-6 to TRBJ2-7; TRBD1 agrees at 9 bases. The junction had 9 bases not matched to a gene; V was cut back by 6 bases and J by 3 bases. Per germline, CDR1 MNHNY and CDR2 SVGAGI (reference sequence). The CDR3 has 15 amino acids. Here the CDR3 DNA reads TGTGCCAGCAGCAAACGGGACAGGGAATTCTACGAGCAGTACTTC. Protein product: CASSKRDREFYEQYF.

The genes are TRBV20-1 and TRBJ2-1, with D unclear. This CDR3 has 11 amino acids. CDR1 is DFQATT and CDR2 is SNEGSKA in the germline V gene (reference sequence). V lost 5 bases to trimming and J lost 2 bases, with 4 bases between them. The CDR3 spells CSAYTYNEQFF. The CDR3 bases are TGCAGTGCTTACACCTACAATGAGCAGTTCTTC.

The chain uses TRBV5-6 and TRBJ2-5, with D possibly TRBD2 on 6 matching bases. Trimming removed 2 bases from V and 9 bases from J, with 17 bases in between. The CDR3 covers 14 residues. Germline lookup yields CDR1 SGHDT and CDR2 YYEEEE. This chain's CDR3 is CASSFPPRERSQYF. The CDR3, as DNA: TGTGCCAGCAGCTTTCCCCCTCGGGAGAGGTCCCAGTACTTC. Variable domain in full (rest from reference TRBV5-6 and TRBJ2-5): DAGVTQSPTHLIKTRGQQVTLRCSPKSGHDTVSWYQQALGQGPQFIFQYYEEEERQRGNFPDRFSGHQFPNYSSELNVNALLLGDSALYLCASSFPPRERSQYFGPGTRLLVL.

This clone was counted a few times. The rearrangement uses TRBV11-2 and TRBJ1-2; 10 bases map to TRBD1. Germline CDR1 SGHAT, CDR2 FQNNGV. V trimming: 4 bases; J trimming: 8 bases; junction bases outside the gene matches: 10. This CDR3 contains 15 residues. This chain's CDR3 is CASSSGQGGIQGYTF. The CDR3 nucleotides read TGTGCCAGCAGCTCCGGACAGGGGGGAATCCAGGGCTACACCTTC.

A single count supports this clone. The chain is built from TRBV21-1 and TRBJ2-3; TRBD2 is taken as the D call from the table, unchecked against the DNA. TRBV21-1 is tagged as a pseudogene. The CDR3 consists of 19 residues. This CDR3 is CASSQRRLAGVSSTDTQYF. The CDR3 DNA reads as TGTGCCAGCTCGCAACGTAGACTAGCGGGGGTCTCTAGCACAGATACGCAGTATTTT.

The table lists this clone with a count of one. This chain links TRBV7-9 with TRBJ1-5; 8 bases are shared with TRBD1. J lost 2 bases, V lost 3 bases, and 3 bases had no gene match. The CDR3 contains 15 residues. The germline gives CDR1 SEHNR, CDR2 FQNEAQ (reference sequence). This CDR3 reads CASSFGQGGNQPQHF. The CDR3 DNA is TGTGCCAGCAGCTTTGGACAGGGAGGCAATCAGCCCCAGCATTTT.

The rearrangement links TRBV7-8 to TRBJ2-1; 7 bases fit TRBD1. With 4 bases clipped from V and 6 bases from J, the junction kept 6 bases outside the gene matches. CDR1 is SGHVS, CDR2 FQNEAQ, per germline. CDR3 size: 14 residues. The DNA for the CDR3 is TGTGCCAGCAGCTCGGCGGCAGGGGGCAATGAGCAGTTCTTC. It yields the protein CASSSAAGGNEQFF. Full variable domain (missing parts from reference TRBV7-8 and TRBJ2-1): GAGVSQSPRYKVAKRGQDVALRCDPISGHVSLFWYQQALGQGPEFLTYFQNEAQLDKSGLPSDRFFAERPEGSVSTLKIQRTQQEDSAVYLCASSSAAGGNEQFFGPGTRLTVL.

CDR3 protein: CASSRTGMNTEAFF. DNA for the CDR3: TGTGCCAGCAGCCGTACAGGGATGAACACTGAAGCTTTCTTT. This chain joins TRBV7-9 and TRBJ1-1; D possibly corresponds to TRBD1 (6 bases). The V end was cut by 5 bases, the J end by 0 bases, with 10 bases between. The CDR3 extends over 14 amino acids. CDR1 and CDR2 from the germline V gene are SEHNR and FQNEAQ (reference sequence).

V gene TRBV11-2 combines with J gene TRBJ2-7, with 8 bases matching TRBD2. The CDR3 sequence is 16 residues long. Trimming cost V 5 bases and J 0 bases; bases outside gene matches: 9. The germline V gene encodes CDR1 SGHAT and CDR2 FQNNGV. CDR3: CASSPITSGISYEQYF. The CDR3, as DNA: TGTGCCAGCAGCCCAATTACTAGCGGAATCTCCTACGAGCAGTACTTC. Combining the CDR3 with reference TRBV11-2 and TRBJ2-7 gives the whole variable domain EAGVAQSPRYKIIEKRQSVAFWCNPISGHATLYWYQQILGQGPKLLIQFQNNGVVDDSQLPKDRFSAERLKGVDSTLKIQPAKLEDSAVYLCASSPITSGISYEQYFGPGTRLTVT.

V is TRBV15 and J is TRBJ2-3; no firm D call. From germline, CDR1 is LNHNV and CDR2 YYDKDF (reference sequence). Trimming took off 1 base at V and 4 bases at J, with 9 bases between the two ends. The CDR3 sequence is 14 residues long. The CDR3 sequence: CATSRGVRADTQYF. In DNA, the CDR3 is TGTGCCACCAGCAGAGGAGTACGAGCAGATACGCAGTATTTT.